These T cell receptor beta chains were read from a single sample in a study of blood T cell repertoires in COVID-19. Assay used: immunoSEQ multiplex PCR; TCRdb lists only in-frame clones, some missing. The sample records approximately 61,000 clones, 70% to 80% being singletons. Sequencing used peripheral blood. Receptor source: a man older than 75 with active or convalescent COVID-19. Both conserved end residues are part of each CDR3. A D gene is named only where the DNA matches it firmly. The listing skips clone size in some rows; elsewhere it reads once, few, many or a size class.

clone_size d_call j_call v_call cdr3_aa cdr3_nt
NA NA TRBJ2-5 TRBV11-1 CASSRGLGETQYF TGTGCCAGCAGTCGAGGTCTCGGAGAGACCCAGTACTTC
NA TRBD1 TRBJ1-1 TRBV19 CASIADRGYTEAFF TGTGCCAGTATAGCGGACAGGGGTTACACTGAAGCTTTCTTT
NA NA TRBJ2-2 TRBV3-1/TRBV3-2 CASSQGLLTGELFF TGTGCCAGCAGCCAAGGACTCCTCACCGGGGAGCTGTTTTTT
NA TRBD1 TRBJ1-1 TRBV29-1 CSGYHRGEGTEAFF TGCAGCGGATACCACAGGGGGGAGGGGACTGAAGCTTTCTTT
few TRBD1 TRBJ1-2 TRBV4-2 CASSQPDRGFYGYTF TGTGCCAGCAGCCAGCCCGACAGGGGCTTCTATGGCTACACCTTC
NA NA TRBJ2-7 TRBV12-5 CASGTLDRSYEQYF TGTGCTAGTGGTACCTTAGACAGAAGCTACGAGCAGTACTTC
NA TRBD1 TRBJ2-7 TRBV14 CASSLSTGGIYEQYF TGTGCCAGCAGCTTGTCGACAGGGGGGATCTACGAGCAGTACTTC
NA TRBD1 TRBJ2-2 TRBV10-3 CAISEGQEAGELFF TGTGCCATCAGTGAGGGACAGGAGGCCGGGGAGCTGTTTTTT
NA NA TRBJ1-2 TRBV11-2 CACHGDTYYGYTF TGTGCCTGTCACGGGGACACATACTATGGCTACACCTTC
NA NA TRBJ2-1 TRBV9 CASSVHRGNGEQFF TGTGCCAGCAGCGTCCATCGGGGGAATGGGGAGCAGTTCTTC
NA NA TRBJ2-1 TRBV3-1/TRBV3-2 CASSQLTRNHEQFF TGTGCCAGCAGCCAATTGACTAGGAACCATGAGCAGTTCTTC
NA NA TRBJ2-7 TRBV9 CASSAPGGEQYF TGTGCCAGCAGCGCCCCCGGGGGCGAGCAGTACTTC
once NA TRBJ2-1 TRBV9 CASSPRPGKDFNEQFF TGTGCCAGCAGCCCACGGCCGGGAAAGGACTTCAATGAGCAGTTCTTC
once TRBD1 TRBJ2-7 TRBV20-1 CSASWTGSSYEQYF TGCAGTGCTAGTTGGACAGGGAGCTCCTACGAGCAGTACTTC
NA NA TRBJ1-2 TRBV10-2 CASSDSTGRAIHGYTF TGCGCCAGCAGTGACTCTACAGGACGGGCCATACATGGCTACACCTTC
NA TRBD2 TRBJ2-2 TRBV5-1 CASSPGLAGGAGELFF TGCGCCAGCAGCCCCGGACTAGCGGGAGGGGCTGGGGAGCTGTTTTTT
NA TRBD1 TRBJ1-5 TRBV19 CASSPKRGHQPQHF TGTGCCAGTAGTCCCAAAAGGGGGCATCAGCCCCAGCATTTT
NA NA TRBJ2-7 TRBV9 CASSARQDPSYEQYF TGTGCCAGCAGCGCCCGACAGGATCCCAGCTACGAGCAGTACTTC
NA TRBD1 TRBJ1-2 TRBV19 CASSSPTGTGIRNGYTF TGTGCCAGTAGTTCCCCTACCGGGACAGGGATAAGAAATGGCTACACCTTC
NA TRBD1 TRBJ2-3 TRBV19 CASHTGGHADTQYF TGTGCCAGTCATACAGGGGGCCACGCAGATACGCAGTATTTT
NA NA TRBJ2-1 TRBV4-2 CASSQDIRVTYNEQFF TGTGCCAGCAGCCAAGATATACGGGTAACCTACAATGAGCAGTTCTTC
NA TRBD1 TRBJ2-1 TRBV27 CASNMRPRDRSYNEQFF TGTGCCAGCAACATGCGGCCCCGGGACAGGTCTTACAATGAGCAGTTCTTC
NA TRBD1 TRBJ1-2 TRBV3-1/TRBV3-2 CASSQPDRGLHYGYTF TGTGCCAGCAGCCAACCTGACAGGGGTCTTCACTATGGCTACACCTTC
NA NA TRBJ1-1 TRBV7-9 CASSLFEDTEAFF TGTGCCAGCAGCTTATTTGAGGACACTGAAGCTTTCTTT
NA TRBD1 TRBJ2-1 TRBV19 CASSIPPGTGVYNEQFF TGTGCCAGTAGTATCCCGCCCGGGACAGGAGTCTACAATGAGCAGTTCTTC
NA NA TRBJ2-1 TRBV5-5 CASSLFDEQFF TGTGCCAGCAGCTTGTTCGATGAGCAGTTCTTC
NA TRBD1 TRBJ2-5 TRBV11-2 CASSSSGQGRKTQYF TGTGCCAGCAGCTCCTCAGGACAGGGGCGAAAGACCCAGTACTTC
NA NA TRBJ2-2 TRBV28 CASSSGMETGELFF TGTGCCAGCAGTTCCGGGATGGAGACCGGGGAGCTGTTTTTT
NA NA TRBJ1-5 TRBV5-5 CASSSPGQPQHF TGTGCCAGCAGCTCCCCAGGTCAGCCCCAGCATTTT
NA NA TRBJ2-3 TRBV4-3 CASSNRDWMADTQYF TGCGCCAGCAGCAACCGGGACTGGATGGCAGATACGCAGTATTTT
NA NA TRBJ2-7 TRBV7-8 CASSLDYRESYEQYF TGTGCCAGCAGCTTAGATTACCGGGAGTCCTACGAGCAGTACTTC
NA TRBD1 TRBJ2-2 TRBV5-6 CASSLKGQGSTGELFF TGTGCCAGCAGCTTGAAGGGACAGGGTTCCACCGGGGAGCTGTTTTTT
few TRBD2 TRBJ2-7 TRBV5-1 CASSLEASGEQYF TGCGCCAGCAGCTTGGAGGCTAGCGGTGAGCAGTACTTC
NA NA TRBJ1-2 TRBV18 CASSPRAGDGYTF TGTGCCAGCTCACCCCGGGCAGGGGATGGCTACACCTTC
NA NA TRBJ1-2 TRBV30 CASLGGYGYTF TGTGCCTCTCTGGGGGGGTATGGCTACACCTTC
NA TRBD2 TRBJ2-5 TRBV29-1 CSVAGGFSGLAFQETQYF TGCAGCGTTGCTGGCGGGTTTTCGGGACTAGCGTTCCAAGAGACCCAGTACTTC
NA NA TRBJ2-5 TRBV2 CASSEQQSQETQYF TGTGCCAGCAGTGAGCAACAGAGTCAAGAGACCCAGTACTTC
NA NA TRBJ2-3 TRBV24-1 CATSAFGKWNTDTQYF TGTGCCACCAGTGCCTTCGGGAAATGGAACACAGATACGCAGTATTTT
NA NA TRBJ1-1 TRBV4-2 CASSQPGQKNTEAFF TGTGCCAGCAGCCAACCAGGACAGAAGAACACTGAAGCTTTCTTT
NA TRBD1 TRBJ2-5 TRBV5-1 CASRTSTGGLETQYF TGCGCCAGCAGGACATCCACAGGGGGCCTAGAGACCCAGTACTTC
NA NA TRBJ2-5 TRBV4-2 CASTTSQSKQTQYF TGTGCCAGTACTACATCCCAGTCCAAACAGACCCAGTACTTC
NA NA TRBJ2-7 TRBV4-3 CASSQQRGSQGYEQYF TGCGCCAGCAGCCAACAAAGAGGGAGTCAAGGCTACGAGCAGTACTTC
few NA TRBJ1-6 TRBV2 CASSDSVLALHF TGTGCCAGCAGTGACTCGGTTTTAGCCCTCCACTTT
NA NA TRBJ1-1 TRBV3-1/TRBV3-2 CASSHTGEAFF TGTGCCAGCAGCCACACGGGTGAAGCTTTCTTT
NA NA TRBJ1-2 TRBV19 CASRDTPEGYTF TGTGCCAGTCGGGACACCCCGGAGGGCTACACCTTC
NA TRBD2 TRBJ2-1 TRBV27 CASSLAGLRNEQFF TGTGCCAGCAGCTTAGCGGGACTACGGAATGAGCAGTTCTTC
NA NA TRBJ1-5 TRBV27 CASRKKQGTGQPQHF TGTGCCAGCAGAAAAAAACAGGGCACAGGACAGCCCCAGCATTTT
NA NA TRBJ2-1 TRBV7-2 CASSLVSGRGDEQFF TGTGCCAGCAGCTTAGTTTCGGGCAGGGGTGATGAGCAGTTCTTC
NA TRBD1 TRBJ1-3 TRBV5-1 CASTLEGQGGGNTIYF TGCGCCAGCACCTTGGAGGGACAGGGAGGTGGAAACACCATATATTTT
NA NA TRBJ2-2 TRBV19 CASSIAGVGGELFF TGTGCCAGTAGTATAGCCGGGGTTGGCGGGGAGCTGTTTTTT
NA TRBD2 TRBJ2-3 TRBV4-2 CASSQNSGNTDTQYF TGTGCCAGCAGCCAAAATAGCGGGAACACAGATACGCAGTATTTT
NA TRBD2 TRBJ2-7 TRBV19 CASSITSGSSYEQYF TGTGCCAGTAGTATCACTAGCGGCAGCTCCTACGAGCAGTACTTC
NA TRBD2 TRBJ2-1 TRBV5-4 CASSPGTRNNEQFF TGTGCCAGCAGCCCCGGGACTAGGAACAATGAGCAGTTCTTC